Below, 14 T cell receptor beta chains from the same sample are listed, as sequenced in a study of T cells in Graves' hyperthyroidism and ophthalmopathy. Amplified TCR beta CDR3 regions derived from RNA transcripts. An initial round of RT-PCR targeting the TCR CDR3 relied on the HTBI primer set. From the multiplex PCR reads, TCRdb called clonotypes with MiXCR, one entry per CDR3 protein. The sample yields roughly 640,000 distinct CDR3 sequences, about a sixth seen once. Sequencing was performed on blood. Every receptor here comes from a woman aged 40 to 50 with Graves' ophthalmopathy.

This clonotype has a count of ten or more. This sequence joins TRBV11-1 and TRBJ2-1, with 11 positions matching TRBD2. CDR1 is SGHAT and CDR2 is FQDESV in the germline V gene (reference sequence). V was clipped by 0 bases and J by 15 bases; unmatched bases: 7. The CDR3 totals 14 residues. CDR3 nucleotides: TGTGCCAGCAGCTTAGCTGGGACTAGCGGCCTATGGTTCTTC. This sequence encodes CASSLAGTSGLWFF.

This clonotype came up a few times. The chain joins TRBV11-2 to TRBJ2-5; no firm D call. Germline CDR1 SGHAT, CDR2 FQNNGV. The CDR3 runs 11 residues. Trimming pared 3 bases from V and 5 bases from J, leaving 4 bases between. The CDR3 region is CASSFIETQYF. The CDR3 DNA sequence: TGTGCCAGCAGCTTTATTGAGACCCAGTACTTC.

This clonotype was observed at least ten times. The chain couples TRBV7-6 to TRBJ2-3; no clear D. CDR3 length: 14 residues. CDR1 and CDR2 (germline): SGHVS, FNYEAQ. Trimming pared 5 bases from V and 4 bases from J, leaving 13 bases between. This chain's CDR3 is CASSESAPPDTQYF. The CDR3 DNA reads TGTGCCAGCAGCGAATCGGCTCCTCCAGATACGCAGTATTTT.

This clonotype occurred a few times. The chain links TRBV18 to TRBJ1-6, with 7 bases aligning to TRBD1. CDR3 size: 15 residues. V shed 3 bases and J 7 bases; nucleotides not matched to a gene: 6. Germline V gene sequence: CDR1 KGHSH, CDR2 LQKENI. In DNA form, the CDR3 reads TGTGCCAGCTCACCGGGACAGCTGGGGAATTCACCCCTCCACTTT. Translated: CASSPGQLGNSPLHF. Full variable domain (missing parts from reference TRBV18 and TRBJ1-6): NAGVMQNPRHLVRRRGQEARLRCSPMKGHSHVYWYRQLPEEGLKFMVYLQKENIIDESGMPKERFSAEFPKEGPSILRIQQVVRGDSAAYFCASSPGQLGNSPLHFGNGTRLTVT.

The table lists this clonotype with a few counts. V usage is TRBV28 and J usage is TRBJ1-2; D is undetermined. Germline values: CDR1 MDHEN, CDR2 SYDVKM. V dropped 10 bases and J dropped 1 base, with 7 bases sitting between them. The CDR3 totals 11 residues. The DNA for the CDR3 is TGTGCCACCACCGGTAACTATGGCTACACCTTC. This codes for CATTGNYGYTF.

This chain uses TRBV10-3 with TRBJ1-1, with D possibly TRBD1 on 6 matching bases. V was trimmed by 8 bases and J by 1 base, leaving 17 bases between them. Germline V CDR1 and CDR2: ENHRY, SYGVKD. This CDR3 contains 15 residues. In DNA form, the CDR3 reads TGTGCCATCGGAGGAGGTGAAGGGGGGAACACTGAAGCTTTCTTT. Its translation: CAIGGGEGGNTEAFF.

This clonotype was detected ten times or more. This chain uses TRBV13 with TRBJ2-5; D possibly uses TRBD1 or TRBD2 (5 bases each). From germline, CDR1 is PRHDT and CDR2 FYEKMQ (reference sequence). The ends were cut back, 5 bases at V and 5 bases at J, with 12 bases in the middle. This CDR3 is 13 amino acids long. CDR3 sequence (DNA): TGTGCCAGCAGCGGGGCCGGGACGGAGACCCAGTACTTC. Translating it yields CASSGAGTETQYF.

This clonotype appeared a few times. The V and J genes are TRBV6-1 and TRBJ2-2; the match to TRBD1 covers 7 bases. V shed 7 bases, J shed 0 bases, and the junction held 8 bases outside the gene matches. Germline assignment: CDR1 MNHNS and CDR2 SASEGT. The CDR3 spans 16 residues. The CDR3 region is CASIITGDTNTGELFF. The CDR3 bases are TGTGCCAGCATTATAACAGGGGACACGAACACCGGGGAGCTGTTTTTT.

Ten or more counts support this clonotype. This chain's CDR3 is CSARDVLEEQYF. For the CDR3, the DNA is TGCAGTGCTAGAGATGTCCTAGAAGAGCAGTACTTC. The chain is built from TRBV20-1 and TRBJ2-7; no definite D call. Trimming took 0 bases from V and 7 from J, leaving 10 bases between them. This CDR3 has 12 residues. Germline lookup yields CDR1 DFQATT and CDR2 SNEGSKA (reference sequence).

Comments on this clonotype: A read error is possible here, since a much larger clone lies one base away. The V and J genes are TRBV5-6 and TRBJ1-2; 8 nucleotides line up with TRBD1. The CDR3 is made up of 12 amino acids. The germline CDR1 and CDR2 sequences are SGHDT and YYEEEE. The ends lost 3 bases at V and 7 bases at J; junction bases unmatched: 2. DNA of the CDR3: TGTGCCAGCAGCTGGACAGGGTCTGGCTACACCTTC. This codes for CASSWTGSGYTF.

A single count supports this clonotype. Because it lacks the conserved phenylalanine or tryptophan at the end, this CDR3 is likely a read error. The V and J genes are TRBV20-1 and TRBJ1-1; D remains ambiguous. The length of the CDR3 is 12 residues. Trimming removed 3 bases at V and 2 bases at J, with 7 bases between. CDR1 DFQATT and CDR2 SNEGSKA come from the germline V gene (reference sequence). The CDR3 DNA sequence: TGCAGTGCTAGTTGGGTTAACACTGAAGCTTTCTCT. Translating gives CSASWVNTEAFS.

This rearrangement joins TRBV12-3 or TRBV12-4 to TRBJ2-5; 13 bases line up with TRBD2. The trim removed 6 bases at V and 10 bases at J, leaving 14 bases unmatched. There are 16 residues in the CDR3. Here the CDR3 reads CASSFSRLAGGNDQYF. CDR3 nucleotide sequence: TGTGCCAGCAGCTTTTCCCGACTAGCGGGGGGTAACGACCAGTACTTC.

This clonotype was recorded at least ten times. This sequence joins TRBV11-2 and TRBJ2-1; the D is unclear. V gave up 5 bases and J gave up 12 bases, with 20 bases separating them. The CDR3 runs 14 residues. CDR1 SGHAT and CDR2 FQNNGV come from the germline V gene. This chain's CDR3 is CASSPGVSVGGQFF. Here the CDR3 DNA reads TGTGCCAGCAGCCCGGGCGTGTCGGTAGGCGGGCAGTTCTTC.

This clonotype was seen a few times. In DNA form, the CDR3 reads TGCGCCAGCAGCATGACAGGGTCCCAAGAGACCCAGTACTTC. This translates into CASSMTGSQETQYF. V is TRBV5-1 and J is TRBJ2-5; 7 bases agree with TRBD1. The CDR3 runs to 14 residues. Germline lookup yields CDR1 SGHRS and CDR2 YFSETQ. V was clipped by 4 bases and J by 1 base; unmatched bases: 4.